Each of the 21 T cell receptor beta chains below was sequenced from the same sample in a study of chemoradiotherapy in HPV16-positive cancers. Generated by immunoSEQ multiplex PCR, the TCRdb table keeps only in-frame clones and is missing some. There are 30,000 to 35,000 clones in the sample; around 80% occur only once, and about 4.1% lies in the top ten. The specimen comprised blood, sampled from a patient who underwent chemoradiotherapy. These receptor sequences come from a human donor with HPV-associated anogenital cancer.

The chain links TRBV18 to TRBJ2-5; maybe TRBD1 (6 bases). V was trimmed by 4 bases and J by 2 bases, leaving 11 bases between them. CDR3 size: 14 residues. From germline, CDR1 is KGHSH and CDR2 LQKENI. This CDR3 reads CASSQGQPQETQYF. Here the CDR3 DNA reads TGTGCCAGCTCACAGGGACAACCACAAGAGACCCAGTACTTC.

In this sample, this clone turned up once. CDR3 sequence reads: CASSLGRATYEQYF. CDR3 nucleotide sequence: TGTGCCAGCAGCTTAGGACGAGCCACCTACGAGCAGTACTTC. The genes are TRBV7-9 and TRBJ2-7, with D uncertain. V dropped 1 base and J dropped 2 bases, with 9 bases sitting between them. This CDR3 contains 14 residues. Looked up from germline, CDR1 is SEHNR and CDR2 is FQNEAQ (reference sequence). The variable domain in full, completed from reference TRBV7-9 and TRBJ2-7, reads DTGVSQNPRHKITKRGQNVTFRCDPISEHNRLYWYRQTLGQGPEFLTYFQNEAQLEKSRLLSDRFSAERPKGSFSTLEIQRTEQGDSAMYLCASSLGRATYEQYFGPGTRLTVT.

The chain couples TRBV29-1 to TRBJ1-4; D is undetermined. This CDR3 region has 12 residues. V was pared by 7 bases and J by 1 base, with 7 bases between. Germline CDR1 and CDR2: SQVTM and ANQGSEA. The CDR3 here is CSGIGTNEKLFF. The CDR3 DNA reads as TGCAGCGGAATCGGAACTAATGAAAAACTGTTTTTT.

Here the CDR3 DNA reads TGTGCCACCAGCAGAGATGGGGACAGCGAAGAGACCCAGTACTTC. This sequence encodes CATSRDGDSEETQYF. The chain has TRBV15 and TRBJ2-5; TRBD1 agrees at 7 bases. The CDR3 sequence is 15 residues long. V was pared by 0 bases and J by 3 bases, with 4 bases of the junction left unmatched. The germline V gene encodes CDR1 LNHNV and CDR2 YYDKDF (reference sequence).

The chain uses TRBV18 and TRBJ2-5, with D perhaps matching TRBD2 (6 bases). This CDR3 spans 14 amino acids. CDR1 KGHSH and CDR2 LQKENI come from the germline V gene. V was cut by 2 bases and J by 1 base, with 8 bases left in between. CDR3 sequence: CASSPTGGQETQYF. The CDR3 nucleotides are TGTGCCAGCTCACCAACCGGGGGCCAAGAGACCCAGTACTTC. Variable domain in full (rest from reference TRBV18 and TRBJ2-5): NAGVMQNPRHLVRRRGQEARLRCSPMKGHSHVYWYRQLPEEGLKFMVYLQKENIIDESGMPKERFSAEFPKEGPSILRIQQVVRGDSAAYFCASSPTGGQETQYFGPGTRLLVL.

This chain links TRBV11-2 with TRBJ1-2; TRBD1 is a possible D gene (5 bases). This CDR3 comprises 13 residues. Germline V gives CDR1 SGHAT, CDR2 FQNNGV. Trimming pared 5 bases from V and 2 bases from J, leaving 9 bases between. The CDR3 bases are TGTGCCAGCAGCCCCGACAGAAACTATGGCTACACCTTC. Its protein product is CASSPDRNYGYTF. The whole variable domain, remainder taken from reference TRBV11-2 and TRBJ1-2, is EAGVAQSPRYKIIEKRQSVAFWCNPISGHATLYWYQQILGQGPKLLIQFQNNGVVDDSQLPKDRFSAERLKGVDSTLKIQPAKLEDSAVYLCASSPDRNYGYTFGSGTRLTVV.

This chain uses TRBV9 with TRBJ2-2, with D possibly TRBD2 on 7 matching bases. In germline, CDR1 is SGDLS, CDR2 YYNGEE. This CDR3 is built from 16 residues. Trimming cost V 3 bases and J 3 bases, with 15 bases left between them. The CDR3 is CASSATGGQDTGELFF. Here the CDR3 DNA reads TGTGCCAGCAGCGCAACCGGGGGGCAGGACACCGGGGAGCTGTTTTTT.

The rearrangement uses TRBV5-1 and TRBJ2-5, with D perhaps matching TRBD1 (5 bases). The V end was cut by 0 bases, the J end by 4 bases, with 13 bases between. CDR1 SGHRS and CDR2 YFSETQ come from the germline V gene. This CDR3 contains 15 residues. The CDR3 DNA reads TGCGCCAGCAGCTTGGTAGGGGAATTCGGAGAGACCCAGTACTTC. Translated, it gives CASSLVGEFGETQYF.

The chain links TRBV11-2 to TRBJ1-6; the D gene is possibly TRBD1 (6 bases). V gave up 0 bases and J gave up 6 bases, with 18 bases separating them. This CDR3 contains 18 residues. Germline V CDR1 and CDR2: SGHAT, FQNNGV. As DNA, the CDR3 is TGTGCCAGCAGCTTAGACGCGGGGGCAGCTGACCTTAATTCACCCCTCCACTTT. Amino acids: CASSLDAGAADLNSPLHF.

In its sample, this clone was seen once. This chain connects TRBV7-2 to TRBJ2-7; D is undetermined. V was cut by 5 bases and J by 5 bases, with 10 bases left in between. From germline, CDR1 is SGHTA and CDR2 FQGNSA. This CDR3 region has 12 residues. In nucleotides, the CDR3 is TGTGCCAGCAGCCCGGAGTCGGACGAGCAGTACTTC. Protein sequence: CASSPESDEQYF.

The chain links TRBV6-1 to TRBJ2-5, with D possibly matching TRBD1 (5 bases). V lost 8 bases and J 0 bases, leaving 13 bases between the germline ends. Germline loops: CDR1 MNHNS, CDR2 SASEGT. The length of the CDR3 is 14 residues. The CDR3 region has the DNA TGTGCCAGCGGCCTGAGGACAAACCAAGAGACCCAGTACTTC. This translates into CASGLRTNQETQYF.

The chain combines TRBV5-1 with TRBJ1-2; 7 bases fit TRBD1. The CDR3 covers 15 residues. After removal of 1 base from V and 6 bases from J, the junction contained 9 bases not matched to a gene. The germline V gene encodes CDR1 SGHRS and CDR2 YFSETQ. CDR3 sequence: CASSLSRGQVDGYTF. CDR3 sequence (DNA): TGCGCCAGCAGCTTGTCGAGGGGGCAGGTGGATGGCTACACCTTC. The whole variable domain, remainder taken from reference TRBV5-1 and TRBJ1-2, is KAGVTQTPRYLIKTRGQQVTLSCSPISGHRSVSWYQQTPGQGLQFLFEYFSETQRNKGNFPGRFSGRQFSNSRSEMNVSTLELGDSALYLCASSLSRGQVDGYTFGSGTRLTVV.

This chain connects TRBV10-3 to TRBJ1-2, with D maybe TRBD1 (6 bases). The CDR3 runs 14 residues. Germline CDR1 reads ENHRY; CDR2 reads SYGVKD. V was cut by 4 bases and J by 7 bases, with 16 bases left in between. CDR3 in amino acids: CAISGTTGEGGYTF. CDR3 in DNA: TGTGCCATCAGTGGGACGACAGGCGAGGGTGGCTACACCTTC.

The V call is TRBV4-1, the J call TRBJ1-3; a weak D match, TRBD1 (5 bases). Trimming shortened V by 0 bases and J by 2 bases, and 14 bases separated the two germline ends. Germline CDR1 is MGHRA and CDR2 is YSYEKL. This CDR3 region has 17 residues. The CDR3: CASSQDDWGGTGNTIYF. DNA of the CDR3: TGCGCCAGCAGCCAAGACGACTGGGGGGGGACTGGAAACACCATATATTTT.

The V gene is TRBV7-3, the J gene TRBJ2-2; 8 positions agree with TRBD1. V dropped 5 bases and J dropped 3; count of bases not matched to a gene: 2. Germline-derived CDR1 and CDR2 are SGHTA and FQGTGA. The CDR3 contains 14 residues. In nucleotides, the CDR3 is TGTGCCAGCAGCCTGGACAGGGACACCGGGGAGCTGTTTTTT. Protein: CASSLDRDTGELFF.

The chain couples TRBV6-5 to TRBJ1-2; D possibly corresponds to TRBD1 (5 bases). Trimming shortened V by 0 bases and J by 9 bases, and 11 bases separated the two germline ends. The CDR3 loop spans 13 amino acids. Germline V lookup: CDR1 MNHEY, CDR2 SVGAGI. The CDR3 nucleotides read TGTGCCAGCAGTTACTCGGGGGTCTTAAGCTACACCTTC. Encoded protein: CASSYSGVLSYTF.

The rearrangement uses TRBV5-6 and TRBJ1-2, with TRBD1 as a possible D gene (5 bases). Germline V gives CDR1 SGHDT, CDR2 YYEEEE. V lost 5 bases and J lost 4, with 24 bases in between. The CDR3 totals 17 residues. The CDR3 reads CASRLLSTGLRGYGYTF. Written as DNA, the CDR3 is TGTGCCAGCAGACTCCTCTCAACGGGACTTCGCGGCTATGGCTACACCTTC. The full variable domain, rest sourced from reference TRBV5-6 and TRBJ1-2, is DAGVTQSPTHLIKTRGQQVTLRCSPKSGHDTVSWYQQALGQGPQFIFQYYEEEERQRGNFPDRFSGHQFPNYSSELNVNALLLGDSALYLCASRLLSTGLRGYGYTFGSGTRLTVV.

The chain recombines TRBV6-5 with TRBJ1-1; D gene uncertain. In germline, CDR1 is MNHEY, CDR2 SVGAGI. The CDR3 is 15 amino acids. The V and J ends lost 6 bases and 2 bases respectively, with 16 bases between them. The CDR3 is CASRWIPEPNTEAFF. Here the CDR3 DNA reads TGTGCCAGCAGATGGATTCCGGAACCAAACACTGAAGCTTTCTTT.

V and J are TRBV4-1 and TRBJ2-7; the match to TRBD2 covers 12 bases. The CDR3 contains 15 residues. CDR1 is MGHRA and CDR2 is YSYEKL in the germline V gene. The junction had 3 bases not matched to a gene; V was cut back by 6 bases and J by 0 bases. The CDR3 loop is CASRPTSGSSYEQYF. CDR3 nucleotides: TGCGCCAGCAGACCGACTAGCGGGAGCTCCTACGAGCAGTACTTC.

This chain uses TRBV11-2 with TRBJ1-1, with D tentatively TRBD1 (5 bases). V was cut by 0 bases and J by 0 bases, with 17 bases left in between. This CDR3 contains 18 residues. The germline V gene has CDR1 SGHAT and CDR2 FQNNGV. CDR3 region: CASSLDQGMVEMNTEAFF. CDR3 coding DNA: TGTGCCAGCAGCTTAGATCAGGGAATGGTAGAGATGAACACTGAAGCTTTCTTT.

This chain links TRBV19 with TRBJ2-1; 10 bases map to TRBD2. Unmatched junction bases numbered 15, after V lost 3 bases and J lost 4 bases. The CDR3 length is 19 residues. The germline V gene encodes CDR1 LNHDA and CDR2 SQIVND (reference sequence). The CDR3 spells CASSIQGSSGGAGYNEQFF. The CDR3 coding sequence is TGTGCCAGTAGTATCCAGGGTTCCAGCGGGGGGGCTGGATACAATGAGCAGTTCTTC.